This entry features one T cell receptor beta chain sequence. The entry originates in a study of blood T cell repertoires in COVID-19. Assay used: immunoSEQ multiplex PCR; TCRdb lists only in-frame clones, some missing. The profile covers approximately 490,000 clones, with approximately 90% appearing a single time and under 0.85% taken by the ten largest. The V gene end was trimmed by 4 bases and the J gene end by 5 bases; junction bases not matched to a gene: 12. The CDR3 contains 17 residues. The germline gives CDR1 MGHRA, CDR2 YSYEKL. Material: PBMCs or T cells enriched from blood (not recorded which). The J gene is TRBJ2-4, the V gene TRBV4-1, with 9 bases that match TRBD2. This TCR was sampled from a woman between 18 and 30 years old who had recovered from COVID-19. CDR3 amino acids: CASSLTSGRGAQNIQYF. The CDR3 coding sequence is TGCGCCAGCAGCCTGACTAGCGGTAGAGGTGCCCAAAACATTCAGTACTTC.